Listed below are T cell receptor beta chains from one sample, sequenced in a study of blood T cell repertoires in COVID-19. Profiled with immunoSEQ multiplex PCR; TCRdb holds only in-frame clones, not every one. Seen here are more than 65,000 clones, 70% to 85% observed once, and the top ten hold roughly 35%. Sequencing was done on a sample of peripheral blood. Source of these receptors: an older woman with acute or convalescent COVID-19. Each CDR3 is given with its conserved first and last residue. The order of the fields is clone size, V gene, D gene, J gene, CDR3 protein, CDR3 DNA. A D gene is named only where the DNA matches it firmly. The size field is filled for only some rows; it gives once, few, many or a size class.

abundance: -
v_gene: TRBV18
d_gene: -
j_gene: TRBJ2-2
CDR3aa: CASSSGRSGGTGELFF
CDR3nt: TGTGCCAGCTCATCTGGACGTAGTGGAGGTACCGGGGAGCTGTTTTTT

abundance: -
v_gene: TRBV5-6
d_gene: -
j_gene: TRBJ1-5
CDR3aa: CASSLGQGFNQPQHF
CDR3nt: TGTGCCAGCAGCTTGGGTCAGGGGTTCAATCAGCCCCAGCATTTT

abundance: -
v_gene: TRBV5-1
d_gene: TRBD2
j_gene: TRBJ2-3
CDR3aa: CATAGLAASTDTQYF
CDR3nt: TGCGCCACAGCGGGACTGGCTGCTAGCACAGATACGCAGTATTTT

abundance: -
v_gene: TRBV11-2
d_gene: -
j_gene: TRBJ2-7
CDR3aa: CASSLDGGVSYEQYF
CDR3nt: TGTGCCAGCAGCTTAGATGGCGGCGTCTCCTACGAGCAGTACTTC

abundance: -
v_gene: TRBV6-4
d_gene: TRBD2
j_gene: TRBJ2-3
CDR3aa: CASSDGTSGRAITQYF
CDR3nt: TGTGCCAGCAGTGACGGGACTAGCGGGAGGGCAATTACGCAGTATTTT

abundance: -
v_gene: TRBV4-2
d_gene: -
j_gene: TRBJ1-3
CDR3aa: CASSQDETVRNTIYF
CDR3nt: TGTGCCAGCAGCCAAGACGAGACAGTGAGAAACACCATATATTTT

abundance: -
v_gene: TRBV6-5
d_gene: -
j_gene: TRBJ1-5
CDR3aa: CASSSIRTVRNQPQHF
CDR3nt: TGTGCCAGCAGTTCGATCCGGACAGTTAGGAATCAGCCCCAGCATTTT

abundance: -
v_gene: TRBV29-1
d_gene: -
j_gene: TRBJ1-4
CDR3aa: CSVEVGLGNEKLFF
CDR3nt: TGCAGCGTTGAAGTGGGGCTTGGTAATGAAAAACTGTTTTTT

abundance: -
v_gene: TRBV9
d_gene: -
j_gene: TRBJ2-3
CDR3aa: CASSHTGPPDTQYF
CDR3nt: TGTGCCAGCAGTCACACAGGGCCCCCAGATACGCAGTATTTT

abundance: -
v_gene: TRBV18
d_gene: -
j_gene: TRBJ1-3
CDR3aa: CASSPRESWNTIYF
CDR3nt: TGTGCCAGCTCACCGAGGGAGAGCTGGAACACCATATATTTT

abundance: once
v_gene: TRBV6-1
d_gene: -
j_gene: TRBJ1-6
CDR3aa: CASSERQNSPLHF
CDR3nt: TGTGCCAGCAGTGAAAGACAGAATTCACCCCTCCACTTT

abundance: many
v_gene: TRBV7-8
d_gene: -
j_gene: TRBJ1-4
CDR3aa: CASSLTFGADEKLFF
CDR3nt: TGTGCCAGCAGCCTGACCTTTGGGGCCGATGAAAAACTGTTTTTT

abundance: -
v_gene: TRBV18
d_gene: -
j_gene: TRBJ2-2
CDR3aa: CASSPPIPRSTGELFF
CDR3nt: TGTGCCAGCTCACCACCAATCCCCAGGTCGACCGGGGAGCTGTTTTTT

abundance: -
v_gene: TRBV20-1
d_gene: -
j_gene: TRBJ1-2
CDR3aa: CSASLEALAGYTF
CDR3nt: TGCAGTGCTAGTTTGGAAGCCCTAGCCGGCTACACCTTC

abundance: -
v_gene: TRBV10-3
d_gene: TRBD1
j_gene: TRBJ2-4
CDR3aa: CAIPKGQEGSLAKNIQYF
CDR3nt: TGTGCCATCCCAAAGGGACAGGAGGGGTCATTAGCCAAAAACATTCAGTACTTC

abundance: few
v_gene: TRBV29-1
d_gene: -
j_gene: TRBJ2-1
CDR3aa: CSASYETGGQFF
CDR3nt: TGCAGCGCCTCCTACGAGACCGGGGGACAGTTCTTC

abundance: -
v_gene: TRBV6-6
d_gene: -
j_gene: TRBJ2-5
CDR3aa: CASSQGQETQYF
CDR3nt: TGTGCCAGCTCCCAGGGGCAAGAGACCCAGTACTTC

abundance: -
v_gene: TRBV28
d_gene: -
j_gene: TRBJ1-5
CDR3aa: CASSAPPGNQPQHF
CDR3nt: TGTGCCAGCAGTGCCCCCCCGGGGAATCAGCCCCAGCATTTT

abundance: -
v_gene: TRBV7-2
d_gene: -
j_gene: TRBJ2-7
CDR3aa: CASSSPIGQTYEQYF
CDR3nt: TGTGCCAGCAGCTCGCCCATCGGACAGACCTACGAGCAGTACTTC

abundance: few
v_gene: TRBV7-8
d_gene: -
j_gene: TRBJ1-5
CDR3aa: CASSLFPFAGNQPQHF
CDR3nt: TGTGCCAGCAGCTTATTTCCTTTTGCGGGGAATCAGCCCCAGCATTTT

abundance: -
v_gene: TRBV4-2
d_gene: -
j_gene: TRBJ1-2
CDR3aa: CASSQDPGSNYGYTF
CDR3nt: TGTGCCAGCAGCCAAGATCCAGGGTCAAACTATGGCTACACCTTC

abundance: -
v_gene: TRBV7-2
d_gene: -
j_gene: TRBJ1-5
CDR3aa: CASSQQGSNQPQHF
CDR3nt: TGTGCCAGCAGCCAGCAGGGCAGCAATCAGCCCCAGCATTTT

abundance: -
v_gene: TRBV27
d_gene: TRBD1
j_gene: TRBJ1-4
CDR3aa: CASSLSGGRGAREKLFF
CDR3nt: TGTGCCAGCAGTTTATCAGGGGGCAGAGGGGCAAGGGAAAAACTGTTTTTT

abundance: -
v_gene: TRBV5-4
d_gene: TRBD1
j_gene: TRBJ2-1
CDR3aa: CASSLVDETGEFF
CDR3nt: TGTGCCAGCAGCTTGGTAGATGAGACAGGGGAGTTCTTC

abundance: -
v_gene: TRBV29-1
d_gene: -
j_gene: TRBJ2-1
CDR3aa: CSSKTGVSSYNEQFF
CDR3nt: TGCAGCTCGAAGACAGGCGTAAGCTCCTACAATGAGCAGTTCTTC

abundance: few
v_gene: TRBV5-5
d_gene: -
j_gene: TRBJ1-6
CDR3aa: CASSLRPVGGGTGSPLHF
CDR3nt: TGTGCCAGCAGCTTACGACCCGTGGGCGGGGGAACGGGGTCACCCCTCCACTTT